What follows is one TCR beta chain and its context. This sample stems from a study of CD8+CD57+ T cells in acquired aplastic anemia. The CDR3 contains 14 residues. CDR1 is SQVTM and CDR2 is ANQGSEA in the germline V gene. V dropped 6 bases and J dropped 3 bases, with 16 bases sitting between them. Genomic DNA provided the template from which TCR beta VDJ and CDR3 profiles were obtained. MiXCR, applied by TCRdb to the reads, yields one record per CDR3 protein. Among approximately 470,000 distinct CDR3 sequences, roughly a third were seen once, and the ten largest hold roughly 0.89%. Patients chosen for sequencing had CD8+CD57+ cells that had expanded, as shown by flow cytometry.

V is TRBV29-1 and J is TRBJ2-3, with D possibly matching TRBD1 (7 bases). Sequenced sample: sorted CD4+, CD8+, or CD8+CD57+ T cells (not recorded which) from PBMCs. This sequence was found in a human donor with aplastic anemia. CDR3 amino acids: CSVPGQEGTDTQYF. The CDR3 nucleotides are TGCAGCGTCCCAGGACAGGAGGGGACAGATACGCAGTATTTT.